The next 14 T cell receptor beta chains were all read from a single sample in a study of shared clonotypes between healthy human individuals. Libraries were prepared by immunoSEQ multiplex PCR; TCRdb keeps only in-frame clonotypes and omits some of them. This sample carries 2 million to 2.5 million clones, 90% to 97% of them seen once, and the ten largest clones take about 0.13%. The sample consisted of naive CD4+ T cells sorted from blood. As to subset: CD45RA+ positively selected. The origin of the receptors is a man aged 18 to 35 in good health.

J is TRBJ2-2 and V is TRBV6-4, with no clear D. This CDR3 spans 14 amino acids. V was cut by 7 bases and J by 7 bases, with 16 bases left in between. In germline, CDR1 is MRHNA, CDR2 SNTAGT. The DNA of the CDR3 is TGTGCCAGCACGGCGGCGGCCGGAAGCGGGGAGCTGTTTTTT. Its protein product is CASTAAAGSGELFF.

CDR3 sequence (DNA): TGTGCCAGCAACTTTGACAGGATGGGAGGCTACACCTTC. It encodes CASNFDRMGGYTF. The chain has TRBV7-2 and TRBJ1-2; tentatively, D is TRBD1 (6 bases). The germline V gene encodes CDR1 SGHTA and CDR2 FQGNSA. V was cut by 7 bases and J by 8 bases, with 17 bases left in between. The CDR3 consists of 13 residues.

J is TRBJ1-1 and V is TRBV5-1, with D unresolved. The CDR3 totals 14 residues. The V gene's germline CDR1 is SGHRS and CDR2 YFSETQ. V was trimmed by 2 bases and J by 0 bases, leaving 8 bases between them. CDR3 coding DNA: TGCGCCAGCAGCTTTGATCGAATGAACACTGAAGCTTTCTTT. Its translation is CASSFDRMNTEAFF.

DNA for the CDR3: TGTGCCAGCAGCCCCCTCGGGAGCTCCTACGAGCAGTACTTC. It codes for CASSPLGSSYEQYF. This rearrangement joins TRBV11-2 to TRBJ2-7; D is possibly TRBD2 (6 bases). Between the trimmed V and J ends, which lost 5 bases and 0 bases, there was a span of 11 bases. CDR1 and CDR2 from the germline V gene are SGHAT and FQNNGV. CDR3 size: 14 residues.

J is TRBJ2-2 and V is TRBV19, with TRBD1 matching 11 bases. J was trimmed by 7 bases and V by 5 bases; bases with no gene match: 6. Germline CDR1 reads LNHDA; CDR2 reads SQIVND (reference sequence). The CDR3 runs 15 residues. The CDR3, as DNA: TGTGCCAGTAGTTTCTGGACAGGGGGCCTCGGGGAGCTGTTTTTT. This translates into CASSFWTGGLGELFF. Combining the CDR3 with reference TRBV19 and TRBJ2-2 gives the whole variable domain DGGITQSPKYLFRKEGQNVTLSCEQNLNHDAMYWYRQDPGQGLRLIYYSQIVNDFQKGDIAEGYSVSREKKESFPLTVTSAQKNPTAFYLCASSFWTGGLGELFFGEGSRLTVL.

V is TRBV6-5 and J is TRBJ2-1; the D call may be TRBD1 or TRBD2 (6 bases each). V dropped 2 bases and J dropped 4 bases, with 15 bases sitting between them. The CDR3 is made up of 16 amino acids. Germline V CDR1 and CDR2: MNHEY, SVGAGI. CDR3 amino acids: CASSYPGARGYNEQFF. CDR3 nucleotides: TGTGCCAGCAGTTACCCGGGGGCGAGGGGGTACAATGAGCAGTTCTTC.

Worth noting for this clone: Other DNA sequences in this specimen translate into the identical CDR3. V is TRBV11-2 and J is TRBJ2-1; D remains unclear. The germline V gene has CDR1 SGHAT and CDR2 FQNNGV. There are 13 residues in the CDR3. V lost 3 bases, J lost 5 bases, and 8 bases lay in between. The CDR3 region has the DNA TGTGCCAGCAGCTTGGACCGAAACAATGAGCAGTTCTTC. Residues: CASSLDRNNEQFF.

This sequence joins TRBV7-2 and TRBJ1-5; D gene unclear. Germline values: CDR1 SGHTA, CDR2 FQGNSA. CDR3 size: 16 residues. Trimming removed 5 bases from V and 0 bases from J, with 14 bases in between. The CDR3 is CASSVSETISNQPQHF. In nucleotides, the CDR3 is TGTGCCAGCAGCGTGTCGGAGACTATTAGCAATCAGCCCCAGCATTTT. The variable domain in full, completed from reference TRBV7-2 and TRBJ1-5, reads GAGVSQSPSNKVTEKGKDVELRCDPISGHTALYWYRQSLGQGLEFLIYFQGNSAPDKSGLPSDRFSAERTGGSVSTLTIQRTQQEDSAVYLCASSVSETISNQPQHFGDGTRLSIL.

As to this clone: The identical CDR3 is also encoded by other nucleotide sequences in the sample. The chain employs TRBV9 and TRBJ2-2; D is uncertain. The V gene lost 0 bases and the J gene lost 4 bases, with 4 bases spanning the gap. Germline lookup yields CDR1 SGDLS and CDR2 YYNGEE. The CDR3 runs 13 residues. The CDR3 region is CASSVGSTGELFF. In DNA, the CDR3 is TGTGCCAGCAGCGTAGGCAGCACCGGGGAGCTGTTTTTT.

A few counts support this clone. The chain recombines TRBV7-9 with TRBJ2-7; no clear D gene. The germline V and J ends were trimmed by 7 bases and 2 bases, with 18 bases remaining between them. The germline gives CDR1 SEHNR, CDR2 FQNEAQ (reference sequence). The CDR3 is made up of 15 amino acids. The CDR3 reads CASTAPANGAYEQYF. The CDR3 nucleotides read TGTGCCAGCACCGCACCGGCTAACGGAGCCTACGAGCAGTACTTC.

This chain connects TRBV6-1 to TRBJ2-7, with TRBD2 identical over 7 bases. There are 13 residues in the CDR3. Unmatched junction bases numbered 3, after V lost 4 bases and J lost 3 bases. CDR1 is MNHNS and CDR2 is SASEGT in the germline V gene. CDR3 amino acids: CASSVGEGYEQYF. CDR3 in DNA: TGTGCCAGCAGTGTGGGGGAGGGCTACGAGCAGTACTTC.

The chain recombines TRBV5-4 with TRBJ2-5; TRBD1 agrees at 7 bases. CDR1 and CDR2 from the germline V gene are SGHNT and YYREEE (reference sequence). Trimming took 1 base from V and 4 from J; bases not matched to a gene: 1. The CDR3 extends over 13 amino acids. CDR3: CASSLRDRETQYF. The CDR3 DNA is TGTGCCAGCAGCTTGCGGGACAGAGAGACCCAGTACTTC.

The rearrangement links TRBV25-1 to TRBJ1-5; 10 nucleotides line up with TRBD1. The germline V gene has CDR1 MGHDK and CDR2 SYGVNS. The junction had 3 bases not matched to a gene; V was cut back by 6 bases and J by 4 bases. The CDR3 consists of 14 residues. This CDR3 reads CASRRTGGNQPQHF. CDR3 in DNA: TGTGCCAGCAGGCGGACAGGGGGAAATCAGCCCCAGCATTTT. The full variable domain, completed using reference TRBV25-1 and TRBJ1-5, is EADIYQTPRYLVIGTGKKITLECSQTMGHDKMYWYQQDPGMELHLIHYSYGVNSTEKGDLSSESTVSRIRTEHFPLTLESARPSHTSQYLCASRRTGGNQPQHFGDGTRLSIL.

The chain combines TRBV25-1 with TRBJ2-7; no clear D gene. The germline gives CDR1 MGHDK, CDR2 SYGVNS. V gave up 2 bases and J gave up 3 bases, with 11 bases separating them. The CDR3 covers 14 residues. The CDR3 DNA reads TGTGCCAGCAGTGAAAGTGGGTCCCTCTACGAGCAGTACTTC. This codes for CASSESGSLYEQYF.